This T cell receptor (beta chain) was identified in a study of shared clonotypes between healthy human individuals. Study context: Donors had three CD4 naive, three CD4 memory, two CD8 naive and one CD8 memory plate apiece. Study results and caveats: Researchers found naive subsets generally carried larger estimated richness than memory subsets.

V was trimmed by 3 bases and J by 5 bases, leaving 9 bases between them. The CDR3 loop spans 13 amino acids. Germline V lookup: CDR1 SGDLS, CDR2 YYNGEE. TCRdb's table, derived via immunoSEQ multiplex PCR, lists solely in-frame clones and lacks some. Among 2 million to 2.5 million clones, less than 95% were seen once, and the ten largest hold around 0.4%. In the CD4+ fraction, cells were divided into CD45RA+ naive and CD45RA-negative memory subsets. Note on this clone: Its antigen is currently unknown.

The gene calls are TRBV9 and TRBJ2-1; D is uncertain. This receptor was taken from a man aged 18 to 29 in good health. Some clones in this sample may be carry-over from other donors' samples. Sequencing was performed on naive CD4+ T cells from PBMCs. The subset is: CD45RA+ positively selected. In DNA form, the CDR3 reads TGTGCCAGCAGCGCGGAGCCGGACAATGAGCAGTTCTTC. Its protein is CASSAEPDNEQFF.